These T cell receptor beta chains were read from a single sample in a study of CD8+ T cells in alopecia areata. The protocol was immunoSEQ multiplex PCR, while the TCRdb copy is restricted to in-frame clones and leaves out a portion. Among around 200,000 clones listed, about three fifths were seen once. This specimen consisted of CD4+ T cells sorted from blood, obtained at week 4, from a patient treated with tofacitinib. These receptors were taken from a human donor with alopecia areata. CDR3s include the opening cysteine and the closing phenylalanine or tryptophan. The listing skips clone size in some rows; elsewhere it reads once, few, many or a size class.

v_call clone_size cdr3_aa
TRBV5-6 NA CASSLQGSLGQPQHF
TRBV30 NA CAWTGLAGPSGTQYF
TRBV30 NA CAWRMTGRGYTF
TRBV29-1 NA CSVVTPAYEQYF
TRBV4-1 NA CASSQAGGNSPLHF
TRBV6-6 NA CASSDQFF
TRBV7-9 NA CATDKGLYNEQFF
TRBV1 few CTSSPAAGNTGELFF
TRBV18 NA CASSPPGAVFYNEQFF
TRBV6-6 NA CASRQGGDNQPQHF
TRBV2 NA CASSEAWGAFF
TRBV7-2 few CASSLTRVYEQYF
TRBV6-5 NA CASSPTGMNTEAFF
TRBV29-1 NA CSVLVLGGYTF
TRBV10-3 few CAISRDHNEQFF
TRBV5-1 once CASRGIDNSPLHF
TRBV11-2 few CASSLSRGDTGELFF
TRBV7-2 NA CASSYPQTRTQYF
TRBV29-1 few CSVAANPNSPLHF
TRBV2 NA CASWEQVNTEAFF
TRBV11-2 once CASSPWAGDQETQYF
TRBV11-2 NA CASSRGTSGGFGETQYF
TRBV9 NA CASSAAVSYGYTF
TRBV10-3 NA CAISETGKGYTF
TRBV27 NA CGTGNQPQHF
TRBV7-2 NA CASSPLSSSNDDEQYF
TRBV4-1 NA CASRSWGNEQFF
TRBV30 NA CAWSNGANVLTF
TRBV5-1 NA CASSLAGREKLFF
TRBV5-1 NA CASSPGAQQNTGELFF
TRBV19 few CASSQQGMREQYF
TRBV5-1 NA CASSVRDNSPLHF
TRBV5-1 NA CASSSGTTGELFF
TRBV30 few CAWSRQGRSGYTF
TRBV6-5 once CASSKQGRLTYEQYF
TRBV5-1 few CASSQQPGDEQFF
TRBV6-5 NA CASSPPNGQGEAFF